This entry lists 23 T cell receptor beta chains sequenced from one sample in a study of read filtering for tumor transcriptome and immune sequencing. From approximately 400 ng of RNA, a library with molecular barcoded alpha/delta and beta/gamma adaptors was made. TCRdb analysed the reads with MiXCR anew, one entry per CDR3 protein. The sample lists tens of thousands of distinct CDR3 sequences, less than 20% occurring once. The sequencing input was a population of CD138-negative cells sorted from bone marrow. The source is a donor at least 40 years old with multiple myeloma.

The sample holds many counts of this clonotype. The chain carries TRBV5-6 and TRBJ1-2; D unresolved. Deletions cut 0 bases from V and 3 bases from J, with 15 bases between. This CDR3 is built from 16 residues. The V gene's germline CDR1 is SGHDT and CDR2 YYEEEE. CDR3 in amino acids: CASSLAPGMDYYGYTF. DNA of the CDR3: TGTGCCAGCAGCTTGGCCCCGGGCATGGACTACTATGGCTACACCTTC. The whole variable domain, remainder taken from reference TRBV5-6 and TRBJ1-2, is DAGVTQSPTHLIKTRGQQVTLRCSPKSGHDTVSWYQQALGQGPQFIFQYYEEEERQRGNFPDRFSGHQFPNYSSELNVNALLLGDSALYLCASSLAPGMDYYGYTFGSGTRLTVV.

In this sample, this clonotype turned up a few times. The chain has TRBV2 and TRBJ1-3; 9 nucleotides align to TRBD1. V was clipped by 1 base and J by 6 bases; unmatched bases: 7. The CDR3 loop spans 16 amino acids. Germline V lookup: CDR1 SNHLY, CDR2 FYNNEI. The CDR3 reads CASSEERTGEANTIYF. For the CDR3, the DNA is TGTGCCAGCAGTGAAGAAAGGACAGGGGAGGCAAACACCATATATTTT. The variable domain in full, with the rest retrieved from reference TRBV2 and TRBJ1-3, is EPEVTQTPSHQVTQMGQEVILRCVPISNHLYFYWYRQILGQKVEFLVSFYNNEISEKSEIFDDQFSVERPDGSNFTLKIRSTKLEDSAMYFCASSEERTGEANTIYFGEGSWLTVV.

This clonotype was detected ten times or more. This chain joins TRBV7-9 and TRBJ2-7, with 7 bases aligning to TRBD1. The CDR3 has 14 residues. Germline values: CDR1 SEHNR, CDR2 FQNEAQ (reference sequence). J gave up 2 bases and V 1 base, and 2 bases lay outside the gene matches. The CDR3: CASSLVQGAYEQYF. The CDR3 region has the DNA TGTGCCAGCAGCTTAGTGCAGGGGGCCTACGAGCAGTACTTC. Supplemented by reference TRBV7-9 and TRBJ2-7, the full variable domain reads DTGVSQNPRHKITKRGQNVTFRCDPISEHNRLYWYRQTLGQGPEFLTYFQNEAQLEKSRLLSDRFSAERPKGSFSTLEIQRTEQGDSAMYLCASSLVQGAYEQYFGPGTRLTVT.

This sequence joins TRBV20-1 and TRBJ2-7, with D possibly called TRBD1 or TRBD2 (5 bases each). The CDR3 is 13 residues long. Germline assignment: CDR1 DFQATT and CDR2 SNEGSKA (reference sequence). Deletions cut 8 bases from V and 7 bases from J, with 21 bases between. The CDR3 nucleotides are TGCAGTCCTCGAGGGGCAGGGCTGGAAGAGCAGTACTTC. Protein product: CSPRGAGLEEQYF.

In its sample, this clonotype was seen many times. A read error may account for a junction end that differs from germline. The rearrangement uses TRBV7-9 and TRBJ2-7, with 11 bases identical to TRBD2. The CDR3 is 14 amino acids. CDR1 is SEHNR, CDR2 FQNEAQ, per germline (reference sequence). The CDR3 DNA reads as TGTGCCAGCAGCCTAGCGGGAGGAACCTACGAGCAGTACTTC. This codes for CASSLAGGTYEQYF. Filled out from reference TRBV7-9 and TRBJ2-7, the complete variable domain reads DTGVSQNPRHKITKRGQNVTFRCDPISEHNRLYWYRQTLGQGPEFLTYFQNEAQLEKSRLLSDRFSAERPKGSFSTLEIQRTEQGDSAMYLCASSLAGGTYEQYFGPGTRLTVT.

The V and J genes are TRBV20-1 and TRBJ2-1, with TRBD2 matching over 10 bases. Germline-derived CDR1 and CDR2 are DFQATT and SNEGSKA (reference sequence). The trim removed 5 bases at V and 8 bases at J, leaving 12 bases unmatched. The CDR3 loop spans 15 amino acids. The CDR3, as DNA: TGCAGTGCTTTCGATCTAGCGGGAGATCCCCATGAGCAGTTCTTC. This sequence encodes CSAFDLAGDPHEQFF.

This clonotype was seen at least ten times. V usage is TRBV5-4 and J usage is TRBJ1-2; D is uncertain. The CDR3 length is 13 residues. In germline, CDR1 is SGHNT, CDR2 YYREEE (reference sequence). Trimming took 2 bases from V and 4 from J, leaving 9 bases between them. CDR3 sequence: CASSFWGSYGYTF. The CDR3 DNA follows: TGTGCCAGCAGCTTTTGGGGAAGCTATGGCTACACCTTC.

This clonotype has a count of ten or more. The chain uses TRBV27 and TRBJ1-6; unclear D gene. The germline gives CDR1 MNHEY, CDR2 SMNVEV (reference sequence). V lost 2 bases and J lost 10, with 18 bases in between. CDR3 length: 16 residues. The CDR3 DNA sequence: TGTGCCAGCAGTTTACGCAAACACGGGCCTGCCTCACCCCTCCACTTT. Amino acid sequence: CASSLRKHGPASPLHF.

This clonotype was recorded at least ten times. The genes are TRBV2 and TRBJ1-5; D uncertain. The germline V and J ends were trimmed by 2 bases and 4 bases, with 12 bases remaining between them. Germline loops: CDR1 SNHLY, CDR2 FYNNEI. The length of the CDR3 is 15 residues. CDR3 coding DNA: TGTGCCAGCAGTGAAATTGGTCACCCGAATCAGCCCCAGCATTTT. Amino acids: CASSEIGHPNQPQHF.

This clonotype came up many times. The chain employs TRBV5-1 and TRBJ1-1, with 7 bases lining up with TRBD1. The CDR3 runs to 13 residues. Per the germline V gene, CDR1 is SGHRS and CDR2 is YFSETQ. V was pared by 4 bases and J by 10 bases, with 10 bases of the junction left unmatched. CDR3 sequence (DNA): TGCGCCAGCAGCCCGGACTTTAGGGGGCGAGCTTTCTTT. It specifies CASSPDFRGRAFF. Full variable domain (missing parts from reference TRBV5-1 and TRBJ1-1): KAGVTQTPRYLIKTRGQQVTLSCSPISGHRSVSWYQQTPGQGLQFLFEYFSETQRNKGNFPGRFSGRQFSNSRSEMNVSTLELGDSALYLCASSPDFRGRAFFGQGTRLTVV.

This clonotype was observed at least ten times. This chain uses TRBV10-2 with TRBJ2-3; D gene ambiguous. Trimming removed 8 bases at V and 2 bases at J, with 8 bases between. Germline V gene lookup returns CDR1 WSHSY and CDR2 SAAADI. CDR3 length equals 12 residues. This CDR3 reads CASLLNTDTQYF. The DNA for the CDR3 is TGCGCCAGCCTTCTGAACACAGATACGCAGTATTTT.

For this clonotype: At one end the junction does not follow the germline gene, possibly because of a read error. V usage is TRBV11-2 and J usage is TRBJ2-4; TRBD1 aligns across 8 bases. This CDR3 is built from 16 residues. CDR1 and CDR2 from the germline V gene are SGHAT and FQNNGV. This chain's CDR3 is CAGSGGQGLAKNIQYF. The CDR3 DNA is TGTGCCGGCAGCGGCGGACAGGGTTTGGCCAAAAACATTCAGTACTTC.

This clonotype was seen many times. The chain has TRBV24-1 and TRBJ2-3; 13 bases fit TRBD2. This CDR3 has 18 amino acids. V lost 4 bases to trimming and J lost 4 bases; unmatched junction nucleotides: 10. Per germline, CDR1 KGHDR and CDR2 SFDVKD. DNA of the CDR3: TGTGCCACCAGTGACTCCCTGACTAGCGGGGGGCCCTCAGATACGCAGTATTTT. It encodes CATSDSLTSGGPSDTQYF.

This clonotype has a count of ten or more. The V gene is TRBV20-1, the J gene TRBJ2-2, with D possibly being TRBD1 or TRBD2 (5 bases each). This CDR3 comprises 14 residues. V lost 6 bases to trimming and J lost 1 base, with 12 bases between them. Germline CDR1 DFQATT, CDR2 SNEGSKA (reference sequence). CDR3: CSATGPLNTGELFF. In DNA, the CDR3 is TGCAGTGCGACGGGACCGCTGAACACCGGGGAGCTGTTTTTT.

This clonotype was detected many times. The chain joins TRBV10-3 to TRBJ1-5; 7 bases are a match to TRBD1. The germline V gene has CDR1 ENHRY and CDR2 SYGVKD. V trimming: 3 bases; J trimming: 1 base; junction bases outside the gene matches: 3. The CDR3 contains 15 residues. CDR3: CAISEGGGSNQPQHF. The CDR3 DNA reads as TGTGCCATCAGTGAAGGAGGGGGCAGCAATCAGCCCCAGCATTTT.

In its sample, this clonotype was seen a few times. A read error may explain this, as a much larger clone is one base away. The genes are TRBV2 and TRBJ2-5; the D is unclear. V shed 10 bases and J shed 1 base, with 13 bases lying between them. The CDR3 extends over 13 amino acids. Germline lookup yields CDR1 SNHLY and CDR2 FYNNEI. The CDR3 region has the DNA TGTGCCACCAACAGTGCGGTCCAAGAGACCCAGTACTTC. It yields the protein CATNSAVQETQYF.

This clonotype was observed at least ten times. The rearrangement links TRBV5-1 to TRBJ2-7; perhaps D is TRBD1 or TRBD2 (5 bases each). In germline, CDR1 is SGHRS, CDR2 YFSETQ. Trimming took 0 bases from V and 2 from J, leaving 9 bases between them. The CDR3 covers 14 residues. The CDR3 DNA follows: TGCGCCAGCAGCTTGGTAGGGGAGCCCTACGAGCAGTACTTC. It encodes CASSLVGEPYEQYF.

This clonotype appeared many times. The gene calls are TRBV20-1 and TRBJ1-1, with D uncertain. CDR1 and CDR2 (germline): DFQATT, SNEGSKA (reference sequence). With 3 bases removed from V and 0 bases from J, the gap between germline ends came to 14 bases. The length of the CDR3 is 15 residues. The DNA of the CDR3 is TGCAGTGCTAGCGGATCTATCGGGGTGAACACTGAAGCTTTCTTT. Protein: CSASGSIGVNTEAFF.

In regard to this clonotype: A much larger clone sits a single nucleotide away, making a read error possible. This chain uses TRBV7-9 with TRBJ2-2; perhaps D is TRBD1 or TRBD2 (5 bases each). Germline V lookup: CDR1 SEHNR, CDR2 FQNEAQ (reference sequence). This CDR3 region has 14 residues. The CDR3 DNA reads TGTGCCGGCAGCTTGAGGGACGAAACCGGGGAGCTGTTTTTT. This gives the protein CAGSLRDETGELFF.

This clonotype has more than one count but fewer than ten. The CDR3: CASSSPTSGLREQFF. The CDR3 nucleotides read TGTGCCAGCAGTTCCCCGACTAGCGGTTTACGCGAGCAGTTCTTC. J is TRBJ2-1 and V is TRBV28; 9 nucleotides align to TRBD2. CDR1 and CDR2 (germline): MDHEN, SYDVKM. The CDR3 is made up of 15 amino acids. Trimming at V came to 4 bases and at J to 10 bases, leaving 11 bases not matched to a gene. Filled out from reference TRBV28 and TRBJ2-1, the complete variable domain reads DVKVTQSSRYLVKRTGEKVFLECVQDMDHENMFWYRQDPGLGLRLIYFSYDVKMKEKGDIPEGYSVSREKKERFSLILESASTNQTSMYLCASSSPTSGLREQFFGPGTRLTVL.

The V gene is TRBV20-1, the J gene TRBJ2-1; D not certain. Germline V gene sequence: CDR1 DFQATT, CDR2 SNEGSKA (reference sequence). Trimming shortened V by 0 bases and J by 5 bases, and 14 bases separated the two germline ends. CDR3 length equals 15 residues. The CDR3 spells CSARDCSLEDNEQFF. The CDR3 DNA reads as TGCAGTGCTAGAGATTGCTCCCTCGAGGACAATGAGCAGTTCTTC.

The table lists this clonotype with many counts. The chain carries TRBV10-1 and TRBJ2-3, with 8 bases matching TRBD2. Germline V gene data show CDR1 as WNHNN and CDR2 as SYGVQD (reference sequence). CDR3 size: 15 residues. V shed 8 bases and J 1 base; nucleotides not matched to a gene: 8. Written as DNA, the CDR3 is TGCGCCAGCGGGGAGAAAGCGGGGGGCACAGATACGCAGTATTTT. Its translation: CASGEKAGGTDTQYF.

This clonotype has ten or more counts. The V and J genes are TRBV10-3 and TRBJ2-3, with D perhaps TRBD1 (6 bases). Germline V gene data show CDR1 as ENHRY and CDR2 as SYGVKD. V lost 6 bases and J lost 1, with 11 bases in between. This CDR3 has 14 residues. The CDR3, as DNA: TGTGCCATCAGGCAGGGGTTGGGCACAGATACGCAGTATTTT. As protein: CAIRQGLGTDTQYF.